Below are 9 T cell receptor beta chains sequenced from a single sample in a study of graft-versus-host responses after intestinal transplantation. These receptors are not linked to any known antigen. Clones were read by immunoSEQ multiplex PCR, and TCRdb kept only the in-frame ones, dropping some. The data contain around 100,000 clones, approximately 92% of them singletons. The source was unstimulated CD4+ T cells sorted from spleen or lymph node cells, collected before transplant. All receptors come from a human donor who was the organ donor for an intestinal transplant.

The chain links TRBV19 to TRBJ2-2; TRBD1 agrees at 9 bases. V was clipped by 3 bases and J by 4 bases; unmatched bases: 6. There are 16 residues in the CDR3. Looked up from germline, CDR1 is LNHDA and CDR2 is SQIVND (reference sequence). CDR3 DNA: TGTGCCAGTAGTATCCTTAGGACAGGGGCCACCGGGGAGCTGTTTTTT. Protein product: CASSILRTGATGELFF.

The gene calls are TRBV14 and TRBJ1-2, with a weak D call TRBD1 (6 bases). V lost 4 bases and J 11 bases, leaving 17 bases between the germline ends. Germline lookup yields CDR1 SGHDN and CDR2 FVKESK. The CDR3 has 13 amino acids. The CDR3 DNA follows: TGTGCCAGCAGCCCCGATCAGACTAGGGGGTACACCTTC. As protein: CASSPDQTRGYTF.

The CDR3 protein is CASTSRVPGTSGRDTQYF. CDR3 nucleotide sequence: TGTGCCAGCACCAGTAGAGTACCCGGGACTAGCGGGAGGGATACGCAGTATTTT. V gene TRBV28 combines with J gene TRBJ2-3; 15 bases match TRBD2. Germline values: CDR1 MDHEN, CDR2 SYDVKM. This CDR3 region has 18 residues. The trim removed 7 bases at V and 6 bases at J, leaving 14 bases unmatched.

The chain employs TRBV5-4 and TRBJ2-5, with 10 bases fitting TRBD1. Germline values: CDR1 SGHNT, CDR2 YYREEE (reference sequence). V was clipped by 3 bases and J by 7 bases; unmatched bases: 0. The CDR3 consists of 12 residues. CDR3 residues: CASSWDRGTQYF. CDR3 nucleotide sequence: TGTGCCAGCAGCTGGGACAGGGGGACCCAGTACTTC.

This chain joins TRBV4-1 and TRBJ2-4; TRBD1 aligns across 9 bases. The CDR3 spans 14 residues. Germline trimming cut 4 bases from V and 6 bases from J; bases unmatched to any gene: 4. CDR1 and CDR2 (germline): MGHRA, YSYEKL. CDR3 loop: CASSRPGQGNIQYF. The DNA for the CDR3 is TGCGCCAGCAGCCGGCCGGGACAGGGAAACATTCAGTACTTC.

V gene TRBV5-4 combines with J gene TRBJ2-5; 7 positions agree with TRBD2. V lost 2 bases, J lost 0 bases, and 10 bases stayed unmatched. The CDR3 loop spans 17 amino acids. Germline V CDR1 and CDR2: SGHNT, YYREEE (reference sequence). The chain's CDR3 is CASSFGRSGGNQETQYF. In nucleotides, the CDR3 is TGTGCCAGCAGCTTCGGGCGGTCGGGGGGAAACCAAGAGACCCAGTACTTC.

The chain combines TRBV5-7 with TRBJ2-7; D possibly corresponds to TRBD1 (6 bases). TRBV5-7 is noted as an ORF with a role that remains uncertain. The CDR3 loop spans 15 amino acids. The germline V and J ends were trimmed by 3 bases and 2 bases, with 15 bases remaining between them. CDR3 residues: CASSSWDTGTYEQYF. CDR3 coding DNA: TGTGCCAGCAGCTCCTGGGACACTGGGACCTACGAGCAGTACTTC.

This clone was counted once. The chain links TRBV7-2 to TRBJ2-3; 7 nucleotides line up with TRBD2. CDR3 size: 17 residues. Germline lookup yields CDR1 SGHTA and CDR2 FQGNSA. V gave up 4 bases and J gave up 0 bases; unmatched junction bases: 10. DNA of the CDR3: TGTGCCAGCAGCTCGAAACCAAGCGGGGCGAGCACAGATACGCAGTATTTT. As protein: CASSSKPSGASTDTQYF.

CDR3 bases: TGTGCCAGCAGTCGTCAGTCAGGGGGGAACACTGAAGCTTTCTTT. This translates into CASSRQSGGNTEAFF. V gene TRBV9 combines with J gene TRBJ1-1; 7 nucleotides agree with TRBD1. This CDR3 region has 15 residues. Germline V CDR1 and CDR2: SGDLS, YYNGEE. V was clipped by 5 bases and J by 1 base; unmatched bases: 8. Drawing the rest from reference TRBV9 and TRBJ1-1, the complete variable domain is DSGVTQTPKHLITATGQRVTLRCSPRSGDLSVYWYQQSLDQGLQFLIQYYNGEERAKGNILERFSAQQFPDLHSELNLSSLELGDSALYFCASSRQSGGNTEAFFGQGTRLTVV.